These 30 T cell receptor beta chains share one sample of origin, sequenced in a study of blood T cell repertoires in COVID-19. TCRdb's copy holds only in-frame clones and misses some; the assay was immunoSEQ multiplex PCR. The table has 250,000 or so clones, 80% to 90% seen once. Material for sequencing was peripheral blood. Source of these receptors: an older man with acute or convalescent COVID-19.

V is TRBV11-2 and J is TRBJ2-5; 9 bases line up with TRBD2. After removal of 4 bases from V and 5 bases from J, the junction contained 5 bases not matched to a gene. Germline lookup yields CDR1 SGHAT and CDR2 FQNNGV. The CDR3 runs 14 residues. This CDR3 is CASSWRGGRETQYF. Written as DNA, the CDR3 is TGTGCCAGCAGCTGGCGGGGGGGCCGGGAGACCCAGTACTTC.

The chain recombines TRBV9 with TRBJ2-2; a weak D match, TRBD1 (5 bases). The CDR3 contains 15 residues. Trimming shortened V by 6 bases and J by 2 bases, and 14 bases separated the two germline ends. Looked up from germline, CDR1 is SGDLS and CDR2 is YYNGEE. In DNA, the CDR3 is TGTGCCAGCAAGAGGACACACATCAACACCGGGGAGCTGTTTTTT. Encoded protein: CASKRTHINTGELFF.

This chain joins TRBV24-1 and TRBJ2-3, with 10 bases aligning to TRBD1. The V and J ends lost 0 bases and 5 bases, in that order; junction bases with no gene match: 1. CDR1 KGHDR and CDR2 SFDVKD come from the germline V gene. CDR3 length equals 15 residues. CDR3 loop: CATSDLGTGEDTQYF. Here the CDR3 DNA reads TGTGCCACCAGTGATTTGGGGACAGGGGAAGATACGCAGTATTTT.

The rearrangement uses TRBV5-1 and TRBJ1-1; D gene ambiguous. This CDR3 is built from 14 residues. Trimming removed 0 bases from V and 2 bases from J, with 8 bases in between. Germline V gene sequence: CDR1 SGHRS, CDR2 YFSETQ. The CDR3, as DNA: TGCGCCAGCAGCTTGGACGGGGTAAACACTGAAGCTTTCTTT. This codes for CASSLDGVNTEAFF.

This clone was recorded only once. The CDR3 DNA follows: TGTGCCAGCAGCCAGGGAGGGTTGGGCCCAGCTTTCTTT. Translated: CASSQGGLGPAFF. The J gene is TRBJ1-1, the V gene TRBV3-1 (or the pseudogene TRBV3-2); D unresolved. In germline, CDR1 is LGHDT, CDR2 YNNKEL (reference sequence). The ends were cut back, 3 bases at V and 10 bases at J, with 15 bases in the middle. The CDR3 has 13 amino acids.

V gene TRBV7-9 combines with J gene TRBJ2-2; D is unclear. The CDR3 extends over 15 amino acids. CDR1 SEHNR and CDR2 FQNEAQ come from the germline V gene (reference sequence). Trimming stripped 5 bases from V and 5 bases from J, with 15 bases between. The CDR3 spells CASSQVALRTGELFF. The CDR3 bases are TGTGCCAGCAGCCAAGTAGCCCTGAGGACCGGGGAGCTGTTTTTT. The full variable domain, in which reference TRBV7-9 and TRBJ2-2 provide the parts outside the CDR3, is DTGVSQNPRHKITKRGQNVTFRCDPISEHNRLYWYRQTLGQGPEFLTYFQNEAQLEKSRLLSDRFSAERPKGSFSTLEIQRTEQGDSAMYLCASSQVALRTGELFFGEGSRLTVL.

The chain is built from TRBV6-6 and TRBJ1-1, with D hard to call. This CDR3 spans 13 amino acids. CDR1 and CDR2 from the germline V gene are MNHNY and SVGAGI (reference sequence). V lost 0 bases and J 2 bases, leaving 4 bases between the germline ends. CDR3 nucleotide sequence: TGTGCCAGCAGTTACTCGAGTAACACTGAAGCTTTCTTT. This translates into CASSYSSNTEAFF.

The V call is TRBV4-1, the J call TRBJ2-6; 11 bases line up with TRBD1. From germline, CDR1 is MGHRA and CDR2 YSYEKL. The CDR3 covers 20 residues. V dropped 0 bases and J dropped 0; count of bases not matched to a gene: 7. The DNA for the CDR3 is TGCGCCAGCAGCCAAGATCCGAAGGGACAGGGGGACTCTGGGGCCAACGTCCTGACTTTC. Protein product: CASSQDPKGQGDSGANVLTF.

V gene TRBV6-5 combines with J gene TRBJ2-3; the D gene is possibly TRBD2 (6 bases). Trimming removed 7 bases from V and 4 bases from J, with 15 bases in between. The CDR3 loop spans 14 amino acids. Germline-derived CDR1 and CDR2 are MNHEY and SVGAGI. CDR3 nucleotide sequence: TGTGCCAGCACGCAGAGGAGGGAAGCAGATACGCAGTATTTT. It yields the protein CASTQRREADTQYF.

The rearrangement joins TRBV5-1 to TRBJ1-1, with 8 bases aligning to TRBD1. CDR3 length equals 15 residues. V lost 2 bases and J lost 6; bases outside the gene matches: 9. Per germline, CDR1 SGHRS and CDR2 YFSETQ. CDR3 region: CASSLTGQGWAEAFF. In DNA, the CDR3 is TGCGCCAGCAGCTTAACAGGACAGGGCTGGGCTGAAGCTTTCTTT. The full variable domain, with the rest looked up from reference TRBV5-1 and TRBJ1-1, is KAGVTQTPRYLIKTRGQQVTLSCSPISGHRSVSWYQQTPGQGLQFLFEYFSETQRNKGNFPGRFSGRQFSNSRSEMNVSTLELGDSALYLCASSLTGQGWAEAFFGQGTRLTVV.

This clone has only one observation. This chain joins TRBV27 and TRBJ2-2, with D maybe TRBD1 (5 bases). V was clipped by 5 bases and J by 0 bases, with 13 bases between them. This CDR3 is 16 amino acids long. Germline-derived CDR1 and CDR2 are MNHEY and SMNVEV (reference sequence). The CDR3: CASSPRQLANTGELFF. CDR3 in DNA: TGTGCCAGCAGTCCCAGACAGCTCGCGAACACCGGGGAGCTGTTTTTT.

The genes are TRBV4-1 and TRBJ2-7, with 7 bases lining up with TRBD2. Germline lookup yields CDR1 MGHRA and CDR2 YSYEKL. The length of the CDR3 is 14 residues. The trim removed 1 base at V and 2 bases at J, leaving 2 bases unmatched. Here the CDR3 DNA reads TGCGCCAGCAGCCAAGGGAGCGGGGCCTACGAGCAGTACTTC. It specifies CASSQGSGAYEQYF.

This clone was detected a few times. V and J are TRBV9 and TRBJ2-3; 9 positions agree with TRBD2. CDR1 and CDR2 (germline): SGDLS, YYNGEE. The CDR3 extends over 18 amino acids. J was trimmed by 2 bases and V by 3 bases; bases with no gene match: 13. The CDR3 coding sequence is TGTGCCAGCAGCGCCATGAGGGCTAGCGGGACCTACACAGATACGCAGTATTTT. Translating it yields CASSAMRASGTYTDTQYF.

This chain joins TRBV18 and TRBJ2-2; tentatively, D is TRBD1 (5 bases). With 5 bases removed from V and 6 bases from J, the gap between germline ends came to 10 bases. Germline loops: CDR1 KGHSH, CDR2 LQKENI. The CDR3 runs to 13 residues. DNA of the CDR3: TGTGCCAGCTCAGGGGCGCCGGCCGGGGAGCTGTTTTTT. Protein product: CASSGAPAGELFF.

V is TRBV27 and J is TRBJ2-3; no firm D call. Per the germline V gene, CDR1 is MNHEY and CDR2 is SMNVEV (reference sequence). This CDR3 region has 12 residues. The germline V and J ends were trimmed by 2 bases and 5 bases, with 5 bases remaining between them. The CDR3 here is CASSLRGDTQYF. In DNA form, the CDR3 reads TGTGCCAGCAGTTTAAGAGGAGATACGCAGTATTTT.

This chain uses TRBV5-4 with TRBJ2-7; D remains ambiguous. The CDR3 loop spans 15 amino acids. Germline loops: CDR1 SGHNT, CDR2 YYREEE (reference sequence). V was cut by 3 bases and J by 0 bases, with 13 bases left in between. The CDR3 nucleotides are TGTGCCAGCAGCTCCCGTAGTGGTAGCTCCTACGAGCAGTACTTC. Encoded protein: CASSSRSGSSYEQYF.

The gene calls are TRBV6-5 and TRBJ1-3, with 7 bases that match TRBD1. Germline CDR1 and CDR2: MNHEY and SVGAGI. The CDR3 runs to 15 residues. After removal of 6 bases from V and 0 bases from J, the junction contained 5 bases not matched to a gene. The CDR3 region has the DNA TGTGCCAGCAGCTCCGGACAGGTCTCTGGAAACACCATATATTTT. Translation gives CASSSGQVSGNTIYF.

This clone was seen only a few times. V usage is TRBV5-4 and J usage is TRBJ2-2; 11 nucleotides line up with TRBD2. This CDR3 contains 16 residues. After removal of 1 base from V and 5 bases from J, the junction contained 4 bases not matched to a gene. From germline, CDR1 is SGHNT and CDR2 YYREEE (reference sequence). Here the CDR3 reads CASSLPLAGGTGELFF. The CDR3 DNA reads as TGTGCCAGCAGCTTGCCCTTAGCGGGAGGGACCGGGGAGCTGTTTTTT.

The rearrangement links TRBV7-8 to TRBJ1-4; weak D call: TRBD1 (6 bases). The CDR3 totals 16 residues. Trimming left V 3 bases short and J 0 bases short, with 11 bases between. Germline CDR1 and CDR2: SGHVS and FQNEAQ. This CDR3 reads CASSLGTLATNEKLFF. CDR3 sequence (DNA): TGTGCCAGCAGCTTGGGGACACTTGCAACTAATGAAAAACTGTTTTTT. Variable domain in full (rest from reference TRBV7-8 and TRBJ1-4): GAGVSQSPRYKVAKRGQDVALRCDPISGHVSLFWYQQALGQGPEFLTYFQNEAQLDKSGLPSDRFFAERPEGSVSTLKIQRTQQEDSAVYLCASSLGTLATNEKLFFGSGTQLSVL.

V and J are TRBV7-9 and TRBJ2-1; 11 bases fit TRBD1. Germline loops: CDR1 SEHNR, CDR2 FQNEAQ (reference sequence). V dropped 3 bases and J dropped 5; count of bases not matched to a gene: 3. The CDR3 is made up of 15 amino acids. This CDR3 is CASSFGQGANNEQFF. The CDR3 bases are TGTGCCAGCAGCTTTGGACAGGGGGCCAACAATGAGCAGTTCTTC. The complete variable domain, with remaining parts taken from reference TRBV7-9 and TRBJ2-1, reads DTGVSQNPRHKITKRGQNVTFRCDPISEHNRLYWYRQTLGQGPEFLTYFQNEAQLEKSRLLSDRFSAERPKGSFSTLEIQRTEQGDSAMYLCASSFGQGANNEQFFGPGTRLTVL.

In DNA form, the CDR3 reads TGCGCCAGCAGCTTGGAAGGGAGCTCCTATAATTCACCCCTCCACTTT. Translating it yields CASSLEGSSYNSPLHF. The chain is built from TRBV5-1 and TRBJ1-6; no definite D call. Germline lookup yields CDR1 SGHRS and CDR2 YFSETQ. The CDR3 is 16 residues long. Between the trimmed V and J ends, which lost 0 bases and 0 bases, there was a span of 7 bases.

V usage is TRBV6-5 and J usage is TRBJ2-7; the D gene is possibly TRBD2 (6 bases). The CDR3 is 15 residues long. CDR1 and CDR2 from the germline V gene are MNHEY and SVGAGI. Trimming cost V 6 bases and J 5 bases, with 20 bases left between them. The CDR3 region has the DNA TGTGCCAGCAGGTACGCTGGGGGGAAGGTTGACGAGCAGTACTTC. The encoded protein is CASRYAGGKVDEQYF.

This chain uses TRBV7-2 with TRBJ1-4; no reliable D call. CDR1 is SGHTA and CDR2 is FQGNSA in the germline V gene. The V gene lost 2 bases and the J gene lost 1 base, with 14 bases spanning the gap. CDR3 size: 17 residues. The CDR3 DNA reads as TGTGCCAGCAGCTTATACACCCCCGGAGGAACTAATGAAAAACTGTTTTTT. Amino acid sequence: CASSLYTPGGTNEKLFF.

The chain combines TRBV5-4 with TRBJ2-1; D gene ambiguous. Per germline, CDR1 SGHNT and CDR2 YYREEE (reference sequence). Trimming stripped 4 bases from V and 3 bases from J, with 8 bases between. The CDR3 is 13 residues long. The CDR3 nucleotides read TGTGCCAGCAGCCCCCCCAACTACAATGAGCAGTTCTTC. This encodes CASSPPNYNEQFF.

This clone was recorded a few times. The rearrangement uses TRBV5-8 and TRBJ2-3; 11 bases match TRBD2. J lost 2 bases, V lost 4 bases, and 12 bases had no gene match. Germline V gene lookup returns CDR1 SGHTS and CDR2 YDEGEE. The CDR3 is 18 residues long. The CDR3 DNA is TGTGCCAGCAGCCCAAGAGAGACTAGCGGGATCAACACAGATACGCAGTATTTT. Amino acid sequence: CASSPRETSGINTDTQYF.

The CDR3: CASTLYRGQSGNTIYF. In DNA form, the CDR3 reads TGTGCCAGTACTCTTTACAGGGGGCAATCTGGAAACACCATATATTTT. This rearrangement joins TRBV19 to TRBJ1-3; 9 bases line up with TRBD1. Germline V gene data show CDR1 as LNHDA and CDR2 as SQIVND (reference sequence). Losses at the gene ends were 7 bases for V and 1 base for J; bases not matched to a gene: 8. The CDR3 is 16 amino acids.

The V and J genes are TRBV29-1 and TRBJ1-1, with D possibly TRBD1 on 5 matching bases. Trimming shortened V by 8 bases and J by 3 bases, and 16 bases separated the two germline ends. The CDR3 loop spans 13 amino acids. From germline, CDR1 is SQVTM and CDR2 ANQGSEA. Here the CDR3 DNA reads TGCAGCATGAAAACGGGAGGGGACACTGAAGCTTTCTTT. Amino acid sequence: CSMKTGGDTEAFF.

This CDR3 reads CASSSGHGTGELFF. CDR3 coding DNA: TGCGCCAGCAGCTCTGGCCATGGCACCGGGGAGCTGTTTTTT. V is TRBV4-1 and J is TRBJ2-2; unclear D gene. The CDR3 is 14 amino acids. Trimming took off 5 bases at V and 4 bases at J, with 11 bases between the two ends. Germline assignment: CDR1 MGHRA and CDR2 YSYEKL.

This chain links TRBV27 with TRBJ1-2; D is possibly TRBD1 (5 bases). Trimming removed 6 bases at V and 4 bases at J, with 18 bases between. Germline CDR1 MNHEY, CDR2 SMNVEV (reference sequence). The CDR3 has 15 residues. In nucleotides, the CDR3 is TGTGCCAGCAGCGCCCCCCGGGCAGGGATCTATGGCTACACCTTC. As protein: CASSAPRAGIYGYTF.

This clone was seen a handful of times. The CDR3 DNA sequence: TGTGCCAGCAGCTTAGGATCGGGAACCGGGGAGCTGTTTTTT. It translates to CASSLGSGTGELFF. J is TRBJ2-2 and V is TRBV7-8; D is possibly TRBD2 (5 bases). The CDR3 sequence is 14 residues long. V lost 1 base and J 5 bases, leaving 8 bases between the germline ends. The germline V gene encodes CDR1 SGHVS and CDR2 FQNEAQ.